Given below is one T cell receptor beta chain in context. V lost 10 bases, J lost 5 bases, and 13 bases lay in between. Germline V gene data show CDR1 as LNHDA and CDR2 as SQIVND (reference sequence). This CDR3 comprises 12 residues. The source of the sample is a study of Ad26.COV2.S vaccination and SARS-CoV-2 variants. TCRdb's copy holds only in-frame clones and misses some; the assay was immunoSEQ multiplex PCR. The table shows 380,000 or so clones, with around 89% occurring only once. Specified treatment: roughly 19 received Ad26.COV2.S at low or high dose, single or two shots; about five received placebo; per-sample allocation not given. Each sample was drawn 63 days after the first injection (of vaccine or placebo).

This chain connects TRBV19 to TRBJ2-3; maybe TRBD2 (5 bases). The sequencing here drew on peripheral blood, taken in a trial of Ad26.COV2.S vaccine versus placebo. The TCR originated in a person between 18 and 60 years old who received the Ad26.COV2.S COVID-19 vaccine or a placebo. The CDR3 reads CATGLAGDTQYF. CDR3 coding DNA: TGTGCCACCGGGCTAGCTGGAGATACGCAGTATTTT.